This note documents a single T cell receptor (beta chain) sequence. Its matching antigen is unknown. Treatment denoted: some 20 received Ad26.COV2.S at low or high dose, single or two shots; 5 received placebo; per-sample allocation not given. Material that was analyzed had been drawn on day 63 after the first vaccine or placebo injection. The sample is drawn from a study of Ad26.COV2.S vaccination and SARS-CoV-2 variants. At the level of the study: The authors gave Ad26.COV2.S intramuscularly, either once or twice 56 days apart. Study conclusions and caveats: Substantial post-vaccination breadth of spike-specific CD8+ and CD4+ T cell responses was reported. Spike-specific TCR breadth was greater in vaccine than placebo recipients. It is possible that the TCR breadth and depth analyses underestimated the total T cell responses.

Here immunoSEQ multiplex PCR was the method, and the copy in TCRdb shows in-frame clones only, minus some. The sample lists 330,000 or so clones, roughly 90% seen once, with 4.5% to 5.5% in the top ten. The starting material was peripheral blood, obtained in a trial of Ad26.COV2.S vaccine versus placebo. The sequence derives from a person between 18 and 59 years old who received the Ad26.COV2.S COVID-19 vaccine or a placebo.

CDR3 DNA sequence: TGTGCCAGCAGCTCGTCCAGGGAGGTGGGCTACACCTTC. Protein: CASSSSREVGYTF. The rearrangement links TRBV7-2 to TRBJ1-2; D perhaps matches TRBD1 (5 bases). V lost 4 bases, J lost 8 bases, and 14 bases lay in between. The V gene's germline CDR1 is SGHTA and CDR2 FQGNSA. This CDR3 has 13 amino acids.